The sequence of this TCR beta chain was determined in a study of T cell changes during pregnancy in multiple sclerosis. The repertoire was sequenced with immunoSEQ multiplex PCR; TCRdb's copy has only in-frame clones and lacks some. The profile shows approximately 110,000 clones, roughly nine tenths of them singletons. This clone was seen more than once but under ten times. The source was peripheral blood, collected after pregnancy. The source of this sequence is a female donor with multiple sclerosis, enrolled in a pregnancy study.

The CDR3 reads CSARPVYGYTF. For the CDR3, the DNA is TGCAGTGCTAGACCCGTCTATGGCTACACCTTC. The chain carries TRBV20-1 and TRBJ1-2; D remains unclear. Deletions cut 2 bases from V and 4 bases from J, with 5 bases between. This CDR3 is built from 11 residues. CDR1 is DFQATT and CDR2 is SNEGSKA in the germline V gene (reference sequence).